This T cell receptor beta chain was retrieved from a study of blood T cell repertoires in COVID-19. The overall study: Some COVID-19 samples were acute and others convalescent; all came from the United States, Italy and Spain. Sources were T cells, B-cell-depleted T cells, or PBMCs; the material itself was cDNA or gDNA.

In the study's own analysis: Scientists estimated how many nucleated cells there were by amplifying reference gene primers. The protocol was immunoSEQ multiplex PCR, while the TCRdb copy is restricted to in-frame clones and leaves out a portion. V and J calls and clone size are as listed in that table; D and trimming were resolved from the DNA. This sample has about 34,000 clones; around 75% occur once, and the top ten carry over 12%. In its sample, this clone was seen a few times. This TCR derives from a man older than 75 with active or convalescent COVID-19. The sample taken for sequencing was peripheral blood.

The CDR3 sequence is CASSSADAYWRNEQFF. CDR3 DNA sequence: TGTGCCAGCAGCTCAGCGGATGCCTACTGGCGGAATGAGCAGTTCTTC. The V call is TRBV7-2, the J call TRBJ2-1, with D possibly matching TRBD2 (5 bases). Germline loops: CDR1 SGHTA, CDR2 FQGNSA. The V end lost 4 bases, the J end lost 7 bases, and 20 bases lay between the germline ends. This CDR3 is 16 amino acids long.